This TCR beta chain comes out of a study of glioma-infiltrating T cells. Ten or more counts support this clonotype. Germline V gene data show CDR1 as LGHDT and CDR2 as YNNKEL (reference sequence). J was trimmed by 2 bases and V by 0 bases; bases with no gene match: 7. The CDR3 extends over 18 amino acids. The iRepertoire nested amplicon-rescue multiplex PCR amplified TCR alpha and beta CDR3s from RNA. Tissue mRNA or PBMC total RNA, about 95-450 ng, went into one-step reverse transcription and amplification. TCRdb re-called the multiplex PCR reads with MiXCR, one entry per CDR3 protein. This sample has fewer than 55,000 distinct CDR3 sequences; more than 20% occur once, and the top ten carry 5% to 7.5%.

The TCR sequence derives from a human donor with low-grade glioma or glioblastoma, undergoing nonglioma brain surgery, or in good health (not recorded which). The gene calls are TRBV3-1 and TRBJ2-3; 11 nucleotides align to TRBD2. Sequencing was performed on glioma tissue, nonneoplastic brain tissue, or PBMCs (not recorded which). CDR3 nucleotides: TGTGCCAGCAGCCAAGATTTGGCTAGCGGGGGGTTCACAGATACGCAGTATTTT. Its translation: CASSQDLASGGFTDTQYF.